The 2 T cell receptor beta chains below were found in one sample sequenced in a study of cytomegalovirus exposure and HLA in healthy donors. PCR used 60 Vbeta primers and 13 Jbeta primers. The method was immunoSEQ multiplex PCR; TCRdb's version includes in-frame clones alone and lacks a portion of them. This sample has around 90,000 clones, with around 81% found just once. The sequenced sample consisted of PBMCs. The source of these receptors is a man aged 25-45 years in good health and CMV-seronegative.

This clone was observed a few times. The gene calls are TRBV7-9 and TRBJ2-1; TRBD2 is a possible D gene (6 bases). V was pared by 5 bases and J by 3 bases, with 8 bases between. The CDR3 has 13 amino acids. The germline gives CDR1 SEHNR, CDR2 FQNEAQ (reference sequence). The CDR3 region has the DNA TGTGCCAGCAGCCCGGGGGACTACAATGAGCAGTTCTTC. This sequence encodes CASSPGDYNEQFF.

The chain joins TRBV2 to TRBJ2-1, with D possibly being TRBD1 (6 bases). The CDR3 runs to 17 residues. Germline V gives CDR1 SNHLY, CDR2 FYNNEI. Trimming pared 7 bases from V and 2 bases from J, leaving 21 bases between. As DNA, the CDR3 is TGTGCCAGCACCGAGCCCACAGGGCGACCCACCTACAATGAGCAGTTCTTC. This translates into CASTEPTGRPTYNEQFF.